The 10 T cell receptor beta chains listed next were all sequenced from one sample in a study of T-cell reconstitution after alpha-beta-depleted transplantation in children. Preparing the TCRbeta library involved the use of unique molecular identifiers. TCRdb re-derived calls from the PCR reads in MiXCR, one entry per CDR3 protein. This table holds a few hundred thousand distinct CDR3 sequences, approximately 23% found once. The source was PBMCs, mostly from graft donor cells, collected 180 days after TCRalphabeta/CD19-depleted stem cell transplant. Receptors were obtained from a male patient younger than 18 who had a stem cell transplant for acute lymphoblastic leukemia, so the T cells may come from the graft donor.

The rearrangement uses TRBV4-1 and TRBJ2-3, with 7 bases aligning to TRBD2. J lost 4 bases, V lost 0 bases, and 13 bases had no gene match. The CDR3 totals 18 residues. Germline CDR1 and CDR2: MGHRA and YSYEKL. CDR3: CASSQDRGLVLDPDTQYF. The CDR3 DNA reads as TGCGCCAGCAGCCAAGATAGAGGACTAGTTTTGGACCCAGATACGCAGTATTTT.

CDR3 in amino acids: CAISELKQLQETQYF. Here the CDR3 DNA reads TGTGCCATCAGTGAGTTGAAACAGCTACAAGAGACCCAGTACTTC. The chain links TRBV10-3 to TRBJ2-5, with D uncertain. The CDR3 spans 15 residues. Germline loops: CDR1 ENHRY, CDR2 SYGVKD. Trimming removed 1 base from V and 2 bases from J, with 11 bases in between.

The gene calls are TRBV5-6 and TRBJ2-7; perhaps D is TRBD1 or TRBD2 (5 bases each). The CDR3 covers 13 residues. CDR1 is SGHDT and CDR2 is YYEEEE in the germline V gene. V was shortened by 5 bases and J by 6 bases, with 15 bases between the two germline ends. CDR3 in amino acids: CASREWGTAEQYF. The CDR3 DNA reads TGTGCCAGCAGGGAGTGGGGGACGGCCGAGCAGTACTTC.

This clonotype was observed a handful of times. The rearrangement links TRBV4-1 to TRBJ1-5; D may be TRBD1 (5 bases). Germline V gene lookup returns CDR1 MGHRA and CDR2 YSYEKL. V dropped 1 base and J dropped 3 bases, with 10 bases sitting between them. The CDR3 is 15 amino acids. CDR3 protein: CASSQVRDPNQPQHF. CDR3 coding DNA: TGCGCCAGCAGCCAAGTGCGGGACCCCAATCAGCCCCAGCATTTT.

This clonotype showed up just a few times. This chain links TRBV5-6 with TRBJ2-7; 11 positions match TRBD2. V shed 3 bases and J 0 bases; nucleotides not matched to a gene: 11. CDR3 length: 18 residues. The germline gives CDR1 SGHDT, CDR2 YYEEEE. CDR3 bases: TGTGCCAGCAGCTCTTTACTAGCGGGAGTCCCACGCTCCTACGAGCAGTACTTC. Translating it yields CASSSLLAGVPRSYEQYF.

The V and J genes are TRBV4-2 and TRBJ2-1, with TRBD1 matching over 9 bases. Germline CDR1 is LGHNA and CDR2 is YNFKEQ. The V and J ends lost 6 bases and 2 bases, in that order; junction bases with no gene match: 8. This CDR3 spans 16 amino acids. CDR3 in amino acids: CASRPEGQGTYNEQFF. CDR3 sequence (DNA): TGTGCCAGCAGGCCCGAGGGACAGGGCACCTACAATGAGCAGTTCTTC.

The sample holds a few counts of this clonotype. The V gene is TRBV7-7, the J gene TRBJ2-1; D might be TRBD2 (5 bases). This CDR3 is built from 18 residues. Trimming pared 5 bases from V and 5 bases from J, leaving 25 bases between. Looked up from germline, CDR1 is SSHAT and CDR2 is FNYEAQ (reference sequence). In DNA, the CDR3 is TGTGCCAGCAGCCAACCCGGTTCGCGCCTCTTGGAGGACAATGAGCAGTTCTTC. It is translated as CASSQPGSRLLEDNEQFF. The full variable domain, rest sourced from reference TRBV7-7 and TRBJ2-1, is GAGVSQSPRYKVTKRGQDVTLRCDPISSHATLYWYQQALGQGPEFLTYFNYEAQPDKSGLPSDRFSAERPEGSISTLTIQRTEQRDSAMYRCASSQPGSRLLEDNEQFFGPGTRLTVL.

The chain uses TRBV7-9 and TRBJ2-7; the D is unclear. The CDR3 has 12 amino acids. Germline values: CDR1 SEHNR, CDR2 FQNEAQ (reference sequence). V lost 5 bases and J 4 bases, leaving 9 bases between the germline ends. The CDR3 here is CASSRDNYEQYF. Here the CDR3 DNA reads TGTGCCAGCAGCAGAGATAATTACGAGCAGTACTTC.

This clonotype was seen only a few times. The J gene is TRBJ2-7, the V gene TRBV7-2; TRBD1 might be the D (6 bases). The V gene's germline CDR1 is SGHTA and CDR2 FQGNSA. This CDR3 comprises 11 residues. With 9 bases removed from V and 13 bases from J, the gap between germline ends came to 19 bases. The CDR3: CARGPRDRIYF. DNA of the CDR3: TGTGCCAGGGGCCCCCGCGACAGGATATACTTC.

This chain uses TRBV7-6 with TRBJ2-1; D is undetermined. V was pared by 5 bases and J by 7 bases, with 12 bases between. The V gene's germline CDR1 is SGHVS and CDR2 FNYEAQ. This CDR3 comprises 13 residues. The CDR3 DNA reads TGTGCCAGCAGCCCCCGGGCCATAAATGAGCAGTTCTTC. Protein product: CASSPRAINEQFF.